These T cell receptor beta chains were read from a single sample in a study of PD-1 blockade in mismatch repair-deficient tumors. Assay used: immunoSEQ multiplex PCR; TCRdb lists only in-frame clones, some missing. The sample records about 120,000 clones, about 85% being singletons. The sequencing used peripheral blood, collected 44 weeks after starting pembrolizumab. These receptor sequences come from an adult with mismatch repair-deficient cancer. CDR3s include the opening cysteine and the closing phenylalanine or tryptophan. A D gene is named only where the DNA matches it firmly. Size is stated for part of the rows, as once, few or many counts, or as a class when the clone is expanded.

>14|TRBJ2-7|.|.|TRBV18
CASSPDRYLYEQYF
TGTGCCAGCTCACCGGACCGCTACCTCTACGAGCAGTACTTC
>13|TRBJ1-2|few|.|TRBV18
CASSLQKNYGYTF
TGTGCCAGCTCGCTCCAGAAGAACTATGGCTACACCTTC
>15|TRBJ2-7|.|TRBD2|TRBV19
CASNMRAGADYEQYF
TGTGCCAGTAACATGAGAGCGGGAGCAGACTACGAGCAGTACTTC
>17|TRBJ2-1|.|TRBD2|TRBV4-3
CASSQGASGSSFAEQFF
TGCGCCAGCAGCCAAGGGGCTAGCGGGAGTTCTTTTGCTGAGCAGTTCTTC
>13|TRBJ1-1|once|TRBD1|TRBV6-5
CASSRTGGTEAFF
TGTGCCAGCAGTCGAACAGGGGGCACTGAAGCTTTCTTT
>13|TRBJ2-1|.|.|TRBV9
CASSVEGWDEQFF
TGTGCCAGCAGCGTAGAAGGGTGGGATGAGCAGTTCTTC
>14|TRBJ2-1|.|TRBD1|TRBV6-5
CASRPGTAWNEQFF
TGTGCCAGCAGGCCCGGGACAGCCTGGAATGAGCAGTTCTTC
>14|TRBJ1-3|few|TRBD1|TRBV6-1
CASDRGSMGNTIYF
TGTGCCAGCGACAGGGGGAGTATGGGAAACACCATATATTTT
>13|TRBJ2-1|.|TRBD2|TRBV29-1
CSVELREPVEQFF
TGCAGCGTTGAACTGCGGGAGCCCGTGGAGCAGTTCTTC
>17|TRBJ2-7|.|TRBD2|TRBV4-1
CASSHPLSQRELYEQYF
TGCGCCAGCAGCCACCCCCTTTCCCAGCGGGAGTTATACGAGCAGTACTTC
>14|TRBJ2-6|.|.|TRBV6-5
CASRAWLGANVLTF
TGTGCCAGCAGAGCTTGGCTCGGGGCCAACGTCCTGACTTTC
>13|TRBJ2-7|few|.|TRBV5-6
CASSFTGRHEQYF
TGTGCCAGCAGCTTCACAGGGCGCCACGAGCAGTACTTC
>15|TRBJ2-4|once|.|TRBV6-5
CASSYSKVAKNIQYF
TGTGCCAGCAGTTACTCGAAGGTAGCCAAAAACATTCAGTACTTC
>16|TRBJ2-5|.|.|TRBV2
CASTVVGQGAQETQYF
TGTGCCAGCACTGTAGTGGGTCAAGGAGCCCAAGAGACCCAGTACTTC